One and the same sample provided the 5 T cell receptor beta chains below, sequenced in a study of blood T cell repertoires in COVID-19. Clones were sequenced by immunoSEQ multiplex PCR, and TCRdb holds only the in-frame ones, with some missing. The sample consists of 310,000 or so clones, 65% to 85% of them appearing once. Sequencing was performed on peripheral blood. The receptors were sampled from a woman aged 45 to 65 with acute or convalescent COVID-19.

The chain has TRBV3-1 (or the pseudogene TRBV3-2) and TRBJ2-1; 7 bases map to TRBD2. The ends lost 4 bases at V and 9 bases at J; junction bases unmatched: 9. Per germline, CDR1 LGHDT and CDR2 YNNKEL (reference sequence). This CDR3 region has 14 residues. The CDR3 sequence is CASSLIRDYGEQFF. The CDR3 region has the DNA TGTGCCAGCAGCCTCATCCGGGACTACGGTGAGCAGTTCTTC.

This clone was observed a handful of times. CDR3 in amino acids: CASSSRRGAFF. Here the CDR3 DNA reads TGTGCCAGCAGTTCTCGAAGGGGAGCTTTCTTT. The chain combines TRBV28 with TRBJ1-1, with D possibly TRBD1 on 5 matching bases. V shed 4 bases and J shed 10 bases, with 10 bases lying between them. The CDR3 sequence is 11 residues long. CDR1 and CDR2 (germline): MDHEN, SYDVKM.

The chain couples TRBV19 to TRBJ1-2, with a weak D call TRBD1 (6 bases). CDR1 and CDR2 from the germline V gene are LNHDA and SQIVND (reference sequence). The CDR3 extends over 13 amino acids. The V and J ends lost 6 bases and 4 bases respectively, with 12 bases between them. The CDR3 nucleotides are TGTGCCAGTAGAGACAGGCCCAGCTATGGCTACACCTTC. Translated, it gives CASRDRPSYGYTF.

This clone has a single count. J is TRBJ2-5 and V is TRBV11-1, with TRBD2 identical over 7 bases. From germline, CDR1 is SGHAT and CDR2 FQDESV (reference sequence). The CDR3 runs to 14 residues. The V and J ends lost 1 base and 1 base, in that order; junction bases with no gene match: 0. The CDR3 here is CASSLGGGQETQYF. The CDR3 DNA is TGTGCCAGCAGCTTAGGGGGGGGCCAAGAGACCCAGTACTTC.

Notes on this clone: This same CDR3 is encoded by further DNA sequences in the sample. The genes are TRBV30 and TRBJ2-5; D is perhaps TRBD1 (6 bases). Germline V gene lookup returns CDR1 GTSNPN and CDR2 SVGIG (reference sequence). CDR3 size: 13 residues. The V and J ends lost 0 bases and 4 bases respectively, with 9 bases between them. The CDR3 loop is CAWSVQGLETQYF. The CDR3 DNA reads as TGTGCCTGGAGTGTGCAGGGGCTAGAGACCCAGTACTTC.